This T cell receptor beta chain was profiled in a study of graft-versus-host responses after intestinal transplantation. Study details: Tacrolimus plus steroids were given to all recipients for approximately 3 years, preceded by anti-thymocyte globulin induction. Study results and caveats: Early post-transplant falls in HvG clones accompanied the peak levels of circulating GvH clones. Patients who carried graft-donor T cell macrochimerism also had high graft-versus-host to host-versus-graft clonal ratios in their allografts. In recipient marrow, GvH clones were found, and some appeared first in ileum or blood.

Some clones are missing from TCRdb's copy, which holds only in-frame ones; the method was immunoSEQ multiplex PCR. The sample shows approximately 89,000 clones, roughly 90% of them seen only once. This clone was picked up one time. Its antigen remains unknown. V lost 1 base and J lost 4, with 20 bases in between. The germline V gene has CDR1 SGHVS and CDR2 FQNEAQ. The CDR3 is made up of 18 amino acids. Sequenced here: unstimulated CD4+ T cells sorted from spleen or lymph node cells, sampled before intestinal transplant. This sequence was found in a human donor who received an intestinal transplant. The gene calls are TRBV7-8 and TRBJ2-1; D unresolved. The CDR3 DNA reads as TGTGCCAGCAGCTTAGTATTCCCCGGGTTGTTCAGATACAATGAGCAGTTCTTC. It yields the protein CASSLVFPGLFRYNEQFF.